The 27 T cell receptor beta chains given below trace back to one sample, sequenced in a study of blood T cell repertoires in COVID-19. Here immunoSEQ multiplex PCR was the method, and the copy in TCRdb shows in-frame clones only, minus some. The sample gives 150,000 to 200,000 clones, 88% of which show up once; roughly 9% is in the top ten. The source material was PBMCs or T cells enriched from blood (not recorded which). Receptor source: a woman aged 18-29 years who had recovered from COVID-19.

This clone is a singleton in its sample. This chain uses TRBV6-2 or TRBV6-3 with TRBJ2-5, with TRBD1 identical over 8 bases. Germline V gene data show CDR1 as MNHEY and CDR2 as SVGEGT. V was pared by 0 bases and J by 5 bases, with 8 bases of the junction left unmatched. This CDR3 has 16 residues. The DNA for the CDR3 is TGTGCCAGCAGTTACTCACGACAGGGGTTTTTTGAGACCCAGTACTTC. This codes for CASSYSRQGFFETQYF.

The CDR3 nucleotides are TGTGCCAGCAGCCAAGATCAGGGGGACACTGAAGCTTTCTTT. This codes for CASSQDQGDTEAFF. The chain recombines TRBV3-1 (or the pseudogene TRBV3-2) with TRBJ1-1; 7 positions match TRBD1. Germline V CDR1 and CDR2: LGHDT, YNNKEL (reference sequence). The CDR3 is 14 amino acids. V lost 0 bases, J lost 3 bases, and 1 base stayed unmatched.

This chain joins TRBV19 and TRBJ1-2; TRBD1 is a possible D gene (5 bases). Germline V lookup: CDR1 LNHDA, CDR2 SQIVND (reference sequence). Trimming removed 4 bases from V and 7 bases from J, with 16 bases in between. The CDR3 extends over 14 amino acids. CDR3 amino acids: CASSKGEVPLGYTF. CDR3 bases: TGTGCCAGTAGTAAAGGGGAGGTACCGCTTGGCTACACCTTC.

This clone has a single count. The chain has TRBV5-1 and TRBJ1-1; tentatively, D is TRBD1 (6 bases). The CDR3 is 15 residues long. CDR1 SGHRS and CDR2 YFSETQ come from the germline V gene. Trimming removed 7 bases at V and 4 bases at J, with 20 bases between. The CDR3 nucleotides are TGCGCCAGCCTACCGGGGGGCCAGTTATCCACTGAAGCTTTCTTT. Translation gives CASLPGGQLSTEAFF.

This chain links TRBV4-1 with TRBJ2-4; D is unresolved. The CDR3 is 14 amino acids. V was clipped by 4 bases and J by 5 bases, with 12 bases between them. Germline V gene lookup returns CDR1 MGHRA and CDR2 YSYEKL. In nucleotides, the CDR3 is TGCGCCAGCAGCCCTTATTCATCGGAAAACATTCAGTACTTC. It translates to CASSPYSSENIQYF.

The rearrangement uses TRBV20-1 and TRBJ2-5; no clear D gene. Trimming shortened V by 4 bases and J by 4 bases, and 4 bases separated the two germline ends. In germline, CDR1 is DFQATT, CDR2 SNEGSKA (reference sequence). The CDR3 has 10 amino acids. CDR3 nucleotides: TGCAGTGCTACGGTAGAGACCCAGTACTTC. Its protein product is CSATVETQYF.

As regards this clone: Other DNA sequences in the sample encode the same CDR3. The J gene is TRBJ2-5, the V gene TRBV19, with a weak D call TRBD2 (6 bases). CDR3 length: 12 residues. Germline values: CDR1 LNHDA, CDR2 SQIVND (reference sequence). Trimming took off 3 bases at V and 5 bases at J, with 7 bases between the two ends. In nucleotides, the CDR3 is TGTGCCAGTAGTATTGGGGGGGAGACCCAGTACTTC. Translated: CASSIGGETQYF.

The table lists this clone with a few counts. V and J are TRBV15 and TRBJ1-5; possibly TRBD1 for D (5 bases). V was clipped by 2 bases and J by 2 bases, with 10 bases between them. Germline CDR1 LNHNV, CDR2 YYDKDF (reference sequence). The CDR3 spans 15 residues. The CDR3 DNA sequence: TGTGCCACCAGCAGACAGGGAATGGGCAATCAGCCCCAGCATTTT. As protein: CATSRQGMGNQPQHF.

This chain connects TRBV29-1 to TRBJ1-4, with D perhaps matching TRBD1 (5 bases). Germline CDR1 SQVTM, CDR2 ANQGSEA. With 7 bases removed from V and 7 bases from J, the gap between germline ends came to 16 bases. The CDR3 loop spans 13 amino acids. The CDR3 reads CSARETEGEKLFF. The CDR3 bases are TGCAGCGCCCGGGAGACAGAGGGTGAAAAACTGTTTTTT.

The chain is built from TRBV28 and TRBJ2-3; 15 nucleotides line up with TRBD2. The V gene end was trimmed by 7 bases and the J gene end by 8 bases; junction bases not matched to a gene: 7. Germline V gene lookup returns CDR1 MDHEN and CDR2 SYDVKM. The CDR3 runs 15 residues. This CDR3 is CASTWGLAGGRTQYF. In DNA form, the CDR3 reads TGTGCCAGCACCTGGGGACTAGCGGGAGGACGTACGCAGTATTTT.

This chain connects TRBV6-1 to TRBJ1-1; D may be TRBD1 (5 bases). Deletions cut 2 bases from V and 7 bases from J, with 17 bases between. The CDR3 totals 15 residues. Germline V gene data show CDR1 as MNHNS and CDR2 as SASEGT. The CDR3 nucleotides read TGTGCCAGCAGTGAAACCCGCTGGGGCGCACGTGAAGCTTTCTTT. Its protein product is CASSETRWGAREAFF.

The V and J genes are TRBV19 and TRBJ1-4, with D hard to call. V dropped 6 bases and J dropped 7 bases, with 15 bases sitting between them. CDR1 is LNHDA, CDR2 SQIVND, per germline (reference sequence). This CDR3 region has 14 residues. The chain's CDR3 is CASSMSPRGEKLFF. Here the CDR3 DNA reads TGTGCCAGTAGCATGTCCCCTCGGGGTGAAAAACTGTTTTTT.

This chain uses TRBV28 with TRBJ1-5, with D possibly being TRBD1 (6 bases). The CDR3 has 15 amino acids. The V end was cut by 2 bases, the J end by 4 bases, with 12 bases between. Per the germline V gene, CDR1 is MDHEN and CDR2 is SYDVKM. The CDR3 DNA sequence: TGTGCCAGCAGTTTAGGGGGGGCAGGAAATCAGCCCCAGCATTTT. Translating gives CASSLGGAGNQPQHF.

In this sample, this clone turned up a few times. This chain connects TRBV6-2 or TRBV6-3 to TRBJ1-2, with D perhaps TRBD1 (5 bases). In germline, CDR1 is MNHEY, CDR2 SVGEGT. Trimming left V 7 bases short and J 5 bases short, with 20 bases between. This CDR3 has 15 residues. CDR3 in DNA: TGTGCCAGCACCCCTCGAGAAGGGGCGATTTATGGCTACACCTTC. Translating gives CASTPREGAIYGYTF.

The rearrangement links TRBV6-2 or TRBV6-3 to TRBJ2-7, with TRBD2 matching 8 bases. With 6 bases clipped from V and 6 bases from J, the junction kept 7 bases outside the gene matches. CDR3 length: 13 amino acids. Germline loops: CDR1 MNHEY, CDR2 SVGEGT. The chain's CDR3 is CASSRGGSREQYF. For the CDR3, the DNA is TGTGCCAGCAGCCGGGGGGGCAGCCGCGAGCAGTACTTC.

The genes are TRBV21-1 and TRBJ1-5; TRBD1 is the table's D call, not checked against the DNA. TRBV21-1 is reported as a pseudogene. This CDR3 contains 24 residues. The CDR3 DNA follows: TGTGCCAGCAGCAAAGACTACAGGGCAACTTCTCTAACCAGCGACCTCTATAGCAATCAGCCCCAGCATTTT. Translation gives CASSKDYRATSLTSDLYSNQPQHF.

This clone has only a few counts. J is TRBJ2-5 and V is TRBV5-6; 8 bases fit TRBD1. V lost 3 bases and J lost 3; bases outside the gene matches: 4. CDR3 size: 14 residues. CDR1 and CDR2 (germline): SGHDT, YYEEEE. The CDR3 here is CASSSVDREETQYF. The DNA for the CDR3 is TGTGCCAGCAGCTCGGTGGACAGGGAAGAGACCCAGTACTTC.

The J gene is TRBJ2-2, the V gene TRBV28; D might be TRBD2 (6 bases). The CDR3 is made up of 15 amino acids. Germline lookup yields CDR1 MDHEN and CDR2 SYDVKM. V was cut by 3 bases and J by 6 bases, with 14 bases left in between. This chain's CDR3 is CASSLAGSPSGELFF. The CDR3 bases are TGTGCCAGCAGTTTGGCGGGGTCCCCCTCCGGGGAGCTGTTTTTT.

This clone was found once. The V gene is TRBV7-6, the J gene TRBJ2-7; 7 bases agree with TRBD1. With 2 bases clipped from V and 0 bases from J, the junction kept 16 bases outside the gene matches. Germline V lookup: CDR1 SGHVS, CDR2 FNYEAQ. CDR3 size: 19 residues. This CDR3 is CASSLSDRTRERSSYEQYF. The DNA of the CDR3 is TGTGCCAGCAGCTTATCGGACAGGACCCGAGAGAGGAGCTCCTACGAGCAGTACTTC.

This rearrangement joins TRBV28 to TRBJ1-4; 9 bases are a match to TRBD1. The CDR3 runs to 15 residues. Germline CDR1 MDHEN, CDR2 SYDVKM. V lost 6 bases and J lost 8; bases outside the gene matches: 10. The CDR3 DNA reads TGTGCCAGCAGCCGGGACAGGGTTTTTGGGGAAAAACTGTTTTTT. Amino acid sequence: CASSRDRVFGEKLFF.

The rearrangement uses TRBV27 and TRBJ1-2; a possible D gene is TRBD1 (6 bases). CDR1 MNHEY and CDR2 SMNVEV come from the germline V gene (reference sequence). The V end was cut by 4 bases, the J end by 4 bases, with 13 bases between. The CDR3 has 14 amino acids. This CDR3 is CASSSDRWGYGYTF. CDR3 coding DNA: TGTGCCAGCAGTTCCGACAGGTGGGGCTATGGCTACACCTTC.

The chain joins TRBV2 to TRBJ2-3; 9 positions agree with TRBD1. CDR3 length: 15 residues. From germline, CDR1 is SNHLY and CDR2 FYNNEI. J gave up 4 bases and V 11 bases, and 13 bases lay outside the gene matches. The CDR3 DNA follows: TGTGCCGCGACCCCCCGGGACAGGGCTTCAGATACGCAGTATTTT. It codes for CAATPRDRASDTQYF.

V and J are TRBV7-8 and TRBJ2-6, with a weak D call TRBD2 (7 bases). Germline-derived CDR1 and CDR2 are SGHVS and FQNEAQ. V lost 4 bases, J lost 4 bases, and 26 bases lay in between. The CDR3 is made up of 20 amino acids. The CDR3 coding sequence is TGTGCCAGCAGCTCCATGACAGGCATCCTACTAGCGCCCGGGGCCAACGTCCTGACTTTC. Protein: CASSSMTGILLAPGANVLTF.

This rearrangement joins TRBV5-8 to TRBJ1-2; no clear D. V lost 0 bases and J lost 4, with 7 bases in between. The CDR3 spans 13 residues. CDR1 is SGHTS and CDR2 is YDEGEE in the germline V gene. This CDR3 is CASSLVSVYGYTF. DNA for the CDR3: TGTGCCAGCAGCTTGGTGTCAGTCTATGGCTACACCTTC.

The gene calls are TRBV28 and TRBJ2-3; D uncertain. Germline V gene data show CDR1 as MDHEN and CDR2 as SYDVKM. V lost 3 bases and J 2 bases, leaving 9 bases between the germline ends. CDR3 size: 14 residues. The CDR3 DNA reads TGTGCCAGCAGTTTGGTCTGGCTCACAGATACGCAGTATTTT. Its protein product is CASSLVWLTDTQYF.

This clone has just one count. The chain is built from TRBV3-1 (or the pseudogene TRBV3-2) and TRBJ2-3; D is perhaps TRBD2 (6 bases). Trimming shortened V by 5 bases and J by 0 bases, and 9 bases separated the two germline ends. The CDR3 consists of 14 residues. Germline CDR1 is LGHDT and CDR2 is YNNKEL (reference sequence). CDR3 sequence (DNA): TGTGCCAGCAGCTCGGGACTGAGCACAGATACGCAGTATTTT. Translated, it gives CASSSGLSTDTQYF.

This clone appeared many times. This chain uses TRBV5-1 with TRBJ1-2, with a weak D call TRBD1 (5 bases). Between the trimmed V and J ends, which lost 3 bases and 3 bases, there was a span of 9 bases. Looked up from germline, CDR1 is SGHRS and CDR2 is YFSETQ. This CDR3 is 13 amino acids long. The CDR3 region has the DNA TGCGCCAGCAGCTCCAGGGTAGACTATGGCTACACCTTC. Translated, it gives CASSSRVDYGYTF.